This T cell receptor beta chain originates from a study of cytomegalovirus exposure and HLA in healthy donors (dated by TCRdb to 2017 to 2019). As for the study more broadly: According to a later analysis, the 120 or so validation repertoires were produced on the same platform as the 666 repertoires of the first cohort. The aim of the study was to test whether cataloging public T cell receptors could identify signatures of past pathogen exposure. Besides the first cohort of 500 to 700 subjects, a separate validation cohort made up of 120 different subjects was used. High-throughput TCR immunosequencing, statistical association of individual TCRs with disease status, and machine learning were combined to predict cytomegalovirus infection status. Results the study describes overall, beyond this receptor: In vitro tests confirmed that three of the cytomegalovirus-associated TCR beta chains recognize cytomegalovirus antigens. A later analysis found that TCRs clustered in the first cohort also tended to co-occur in the 120 validation repertoires, with 94% of cluster scores above 0. The study gave a list of under 200 TCR beta chains associated with cytomegalovirus. A later analysis lacked HLA typing for the validation cohort, so it scored co-occurrence in that cohort across all 110 or so repertoires. It was suggested by the authors that the approach could potentially be generalized to other disease states and immunological phenotypes. The classifier was reported to diagnose cytomegalovirus status with high specificity and sensitivity in both the original and validation cohorts. Across donors, most TCR sequences were observed very rarely, whereas some public TCRs were present in many individuals.

Of note for this clone: There is no known antigen for this receptor. No base-level quality is on record; no much larger clone is a single base apart.

The CDR3 goes from the cysteine to the phenylalanine over 15 residues. The read is trimmed to its CDR3 DNA, 45 bases read in frame from base 1. The donors were included in the validation cohort of approximately 130 subjects, a group kept apart from the roughly 610-subject first cohort. Library prep was done by the immunoSEQ multiplex PCR assay. On the study's bioinformatics: To diagnose cytomegalovirus status from the catalog of TCR beta chain sequences, a statistical classification framework was built. The immuneACCESS repertoire file appears here via TCRdb, limited to in-frame rearrangements. These files lack a portion of the clones; in checked studies, under half of the deficit traces to unresolved V genes, and the cause of the others is not known. Clone size and the V and J calls come from that table; the DNA yielded D and trimming. The sample records 150,000 to 200,000 clones, roughly 96% of which are singletons. The top ten hold around 0.9% of the sample.

Material: PBMCs. The chain is assembled from TRBV1 and TRBJ2-3; the table's D call TRBD2 went unverified against the DNA. TRBV1 is designated a pseudogene. This receptor was taken from a woman between 18 and 30 years old in good health and CMV-seronegative. The DNA is TGCACCAGCAGCCTAGTAGCGGGGGGGCCAGATACGCAGTATTTT. Translated, it reads CTSSLVAGGPDTQYF.